The entry that follows covers one T cell receptor beta chain sequence. Its antigen is still unknown. This sample was included in a study of shared clonotypes between healthy human individuals. General study findings and limits: Among non-shared clonotypes, generation probabilities were lower than among those shared by all four donors.

Assay: immunoSEQ multiplex PCR; the TCRdb copy retains only in-frame clones and omits some. The sample has about 2,500,000 clones; around nine tenths are singletons. The sample comprised naive CD4+ T cells sorted from blood. The subset: CD45RA+ positively selected. This clonotype was sampled from a young man in good health.

The CDR3 loop is CASSLGLQGALKAFF. As DNA, the CDR3 is TGTGCCAGCAGCTTGGGACTACAGGGGGCTCTGAAGGCTTTCTTT. The chain links TRBV5-4 to TRBJ1-1; 9 bases are shared with TRBD1. The V gene end was trimmed by 0 bases and the J gene end by 11 bases; junction bases not matched to a gene: 11. CDR1 and CDR2 from the germline V gene are SGHNT and YYREEE (reference sequence). The CDR3 consists of 15 residues. Full variable domain (rest looked up from reference TRBV5-4 and TRBJ1-1): ETGVTQSPTHLIKTRGQQVTLRCSSQSGHNTVSWYQQALGQGPQFIFQYYREEENGRGNFPPRFSGLQFPNYSSELNVNALELDDSALYLCASSLGLQGALKAFFGQGTRLTVV.